The present TCR beta chain was sequenced within a study of human T cells and chemical hapten exposure. This clonotype is labeled medium-sized. The antigen is undetermined. Total RNA came from unfractionated whole blood. Findings and caveats of the study: TCRs exceeding a frequency of 1 in 1000 stayed unchanged under DPC sensitization.

CDR3 length: 15 amino acids. Trimming stripped 5 bases from V and 0 bases from J, with 13 bases between. Germline loops: CDR1 SEHNR, CDR2 FQNEAQ (reference sequence). Individual cDNA molecules received unique molecular identifiers in the library. One entry per CDR3 protein, called by TCRdb with MiXCR from the 5' RACE reads. The repertoire holds some 150,000 distinct CDR3 sequences, with roughly 4% as singletons. This rearrangement joins TRBV7-9 to TRBJ1-1; D is unresolved. This clonotype originated in a female donor in good health. Here the CDR3 reads CASSQQEGLNTEAFF. The CDR3 region has the DNA TGTGCCAGCAGCCAGCAAGAGGGCTTGAACACTGAAGCTTTCTTT.